This entry is about one TCR beta chain. This sample stems from a study of T cells in Graves' hyperthyroidism and ophthalmopathy. TCR beta CDR3 regions were amplified from RNA transcripts. HTBI primers were employed in a first-round RT-PCR of the TCR CDR3. A single record per CDR3 protein comes from TCRdb applying MiXCR to the multiplex PCR reads. This sample carries some 460,000 distinct CDR3 sequences, less than 20% of them seen once, and the ten largest clones take 12% to 15%. Deletions cut 4 bases from V and 0 bases from J, with 13 bases between. Germline V lookup: CDR1 LGHNA, CDR2 YNFKEQ. CDR3 size: 15 residues.

The sample consisted of blood. This receptor was identified in a woman between 18 and 29 years old with Graves' hyperthyroidism. J is TRBJ2-7 and V is TRBV4-2; maybe TRBD2 (5 bases). CDR3 nucleotides: TGTGCCAGCAGCCGGTCTCGTGGGAGCTCCTACGAGCAGTACTTC. Its protein product is CASSRSRGSSYEQYF.